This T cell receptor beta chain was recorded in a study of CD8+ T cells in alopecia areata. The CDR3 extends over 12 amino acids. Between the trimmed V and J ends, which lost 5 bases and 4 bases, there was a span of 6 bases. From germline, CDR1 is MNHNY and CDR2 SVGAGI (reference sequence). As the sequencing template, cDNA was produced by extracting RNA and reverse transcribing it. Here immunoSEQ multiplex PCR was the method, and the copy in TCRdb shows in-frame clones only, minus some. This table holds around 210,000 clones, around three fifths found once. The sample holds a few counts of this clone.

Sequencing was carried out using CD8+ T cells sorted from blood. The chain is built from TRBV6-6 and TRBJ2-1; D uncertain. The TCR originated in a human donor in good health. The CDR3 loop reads CASSPRYNEQFF. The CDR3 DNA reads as TGTGCCAGCAGTCCCCGATACAATGAGCAGTTCTTC.